The 17 T cell receptor beta chains listed next were all sequenced from one sample in a study of early stage breast cancer tumors. Measured with immunoSEQ multiplex PCR; TCRdb has only the in-frame clones, and not every one. The sample contains approximately 7,400 clones, approximately 66% of which appear only once. The sample was breast tumor tissue. These receptors originate from a person aged 65 to 85 with breast cancer.

By share, this clone ranks as medium-sized (0.01 to 0.1%). The J gene is TRBJ2-7, the V gene TRBV5-1, with D possibly being TRBD2 (6 bases). Trimming removed 10 bases from V and 4 bases from J, with 15 bases in between. The CDR3 has 12 amino acids. Germline-derived CDR1 and CDR2 are SGHRS and YFSETQ. This chain's CDR3 is CAAREPSYEQYF. CDR3 DNA sequence: TGCGCCGCGCGGGAACCTTCTTACGAGCAGTACTTC.

This clone is categorized as medium-sized (0.01 to 0.1%). The chain recombines TRBV18 with TRBJ2-1, with 8 positions matching TRBD1. The junction had 4 bases not matched to a gene; V was cut back by 1 base and J by 5 bases. CDR3 length: 15 residues. Per germline, CDR1 KGHSH and CDR2 LQKENI. CDR3 loop: CASSPRGQVNNEQFF. The CDR3 DNA sequence: TGTGCCAGCTCACCACGGGGACAGGTGAACAATGAGCAGTTCTTC.

The chain is built from TRBV12-5 and TRBJ2-5; D gene uncertain. From germline, CDR1 is LGHNT and CDR2 FRNRAP. The CDR3 has 12 amino acids. Trimming pared 5 bases from V and 3 bases from J, leaving 7 bases between. CDR3 protein: CASGPSEETQYF. The CDR3 bases are TGTGCTAGTGGTCCCTCGGAAGAGACCCAGTACTTC. The full variable domain, with the rest looked up from reference TRBV12-5 and TRBJ2-5, is DARVTQTPRHKVTEMGQEVTMRCQPILGHNTVFWYRQTMMQGLELLAYFRNRAPLDDSGMPKDRFSAEMPDATLATLKIQPSEPRDSAVYFCASGPSEETQYFGPGTRLLVL.

The chain combines TRBV2 with TRBJ2-5; D is uncertain. V lost 6 bases and J lost 1, with 9 bases in between. Germline V gene lookup returns CDR1 SNHLY and CDR2 FYNNEI. This CDR3 has 13 residues. CDR3 bases: TGTGCCAGCAGGAGGCGGCCCCAAGAGACCCAGTACTTC. It translates to CASRRRPQETQYF.

The chain employs TRBV28 and TRBJ2-5; TRBD2 agrees at 10 bases. With 4 bases clipped from V and 2 bases from J, the junction kept 10 bases outside the gene matches. Germline V gives CDR1 MDHEN, CDR2 SYDVKM. The CDR3 totals 17 residues. This CDR3 reads CASSSLIAGGRQETQYF. DNA of the CDR3: TGTGCCAGCAGTTCGTTAATAGCGGGGGGACGACAAGAGACCCAGTACTTC.

J is TRBJ1-5 and V is TRBV6-6, with no clear D. The germline CDR1 and CDR2 sequences are MNHNY and SVGAGI (reference sequence). The CDR3 runs to 13 residues. V lost 10 bases and J 0 bases, leaving 10 bases between the germline ends. DNA for the CDR3: TGTGCCATAAGGAGTCATAGCAATCAGCCCCAGCATTTT. Protein product: CAIRSHSNQPQHF.

This clone turned up a few times. V gene TRBV30 combines with J gene TRBJ1-5; D gene uncertain. The CDR3 consists of 16 residues. V shed 0 bases and J shed 4 bases, with 16 bases lying between them. CDR1 GTSNPN and CDR2 SVGIG come from the germline V gene (reference sequence). This chain's CDR3 is CAWSVEAAKINQPQHF. CDR3 nucleotide sequence: TGTGCCTGGAGTGTAGAGGCAGCGAAAATTAATCAGCCCCAGCATTTT.

This clone was seen only a few times. The chain has TRBV7-5 and TRBJ2-6; TRBD1 is taken as the D call from the table, unchecked against the DNA. TRBV7-5 is designated a pseudogene. This CDR3 is 19 amino acids long. The CDR3: CVRSRGQGYAICGANVLTF. The CDR3 DNA reads TGTGTCAGAAGCCGGGGACAGGGGTATGCTATATGTGGGGCCAACGTCCTGACTTTC.

This chain uses TRBV5-1 with TRBJ1-1; TRBD1 matches at 8 bases. V was pared by 2 bases and J by 1 base, with 4 bases of the junction left unmatched. The CDR3 spans 15 residues. CDR1 is SGHRS, CDR2 YFSETQ, per germline. The CDR3 reads CASSFTTGANTEAFF. The CDR3 region has the DNA TGCGCCAGCAGCTTTACGACAGGGGCGAACACTGAAGCTTTCTTT.

Only a few counts were recorded for this clone. V usage is TRBV7-8 and J usage is TRBJ1-6, with 7 bases identical to TRBD1. The CDR3 sequence is 15 residues long. The trim removed 4 bases at V and 10 bases at J, leaving 10 bases unmatched. The V gene's germline CDR1 is SGHVS and CDR2 FQNEAQ. The CDR3 protein is CASSSETGWDSPLHF. The CDR3 bases are TGTGCCAGCAGCTCGGAGACAGGGTGGGACTCACCCCTCCACTTT.

V gene TRBV5-6 combines with J gene TRBJ2-7; tentative D call: TRBD2 (7 bases). The V gene's germline CDR1 is SGHDT and CDR2 YYEEEE. The CDR3 extends over 13 amino acids. V was shortened by 4 bases and J by 0 bases, with 8 bases between the two germline ends. The CDR3 is CASSRGASYEQYF. Written as DNA, the CDR3 is TGTGCCAGCAGCCGGGGGGCCTCCTACGAGCAGTACTTC.

This clone was seen a handful of times. This rearrangement joins TRBV30 to TRBJ1-2, with D possibly matching TRBD1 (6 bases). The CDR3 has 15 amino acids. CDR1 and CDR2 from the germline V gene are GTSNPN and SVGIG (reference sequence). The V end lost 0 bases, the J end lost 3 bases, and 14 bases lay between the germline ends. The CDR3 is CAWSVQGFGDYGYTF. The CDR3 region has the DNA TGTGCCTGGAGTGTACAGGGTTTTGGGGACTATGGCTACACCTTC.

The V gene is TRBV7-3, the J gene TRBJ2-2; 8 nucleotides align to TRBD2. The V gene end was trimmed by 5 bases and the J gene end by 8 bases; junction bases not matched to a gene: 13. This CDR3 comprises 16 residues. Germline V gene sequence: CDR1 SGHTA, CDR2 FQGTGA. CDR3 nucleotides: TGTGCCAGCAGCCCAAGGGCGGGGGGCCCACAAGGGGAGCTGTTTTTT. It codes for CASSPRAGGPQGELFF.

This clone was detected once. V gene TRBV30 combines with J gene TRBJ1-1; TRBD1 might be the D (5 bases). Germline V gene sequence: CDR1 GTSNPN, CDR2 SVGIG (reference sequence). The germline V and J ends were trimmed by 3 bases and 9 bases, with 14 bases remaining between them. The CDR3 loop spans 12 amino acids. The CDR3 protein is CAWSHGQAKAFF. The CDR3 nucleotides are TGTGCCTGGAGCCACGGACAAGCTAAAGCTTTCTTT.

This chain joins TRBV29-1 and TRBJ2-3; D might be TRBD2 (5 bases). Trimming took 2 bases from V and 13 from J, leaving 28 bases between them. CDR1 and CDR2 (germline): SQVTM, ANQGSEA. The CDR3 length is 16 residues. The CDR3, as DNA: TGCAGCGTTGAACCTTTTGGGCCTGGGGAGTTGGCTTTTAAGTATTTT. Translation: CSVEPFGPGELAFKYF.

This clone was counted only a few times. The V and J genes are TRBV4-2 and TRBJ1-3; 8 bases agree with TRBD1. CDR3 length equals 16 residues. Per the germline V gene, CDR1 is LGHNA and CDR2 is YNFKEQ. The ends lost 4 bases at V and 7 bases at J; junction bases unmatched: 12. The CDR3 is CASSRNRQGTGNTIYF. CDR3 nucleotide sequence: TGTGCCAGCAGCCGGAACCGACAGGGGACGGGGAACACCATATATTTT.

This chain connects TRBV19 to TRBJ1-2; D possibly corresponds to TRBD1 (6 bases). CDR1 is LNHDA, CDR2 SQIVND, per germline (reference sequence). The CDR3 is 16 amino acids. Deletions cut 5 bases from V and 0 bases from J, with 16 bases between. CDR3 sequence (DNA): TGTGCCAGTAGTCCTTCGGACAGCATGCCTAACTATGGCTACACCTTC. It codes for CASSPSDSMPNYGYTF.